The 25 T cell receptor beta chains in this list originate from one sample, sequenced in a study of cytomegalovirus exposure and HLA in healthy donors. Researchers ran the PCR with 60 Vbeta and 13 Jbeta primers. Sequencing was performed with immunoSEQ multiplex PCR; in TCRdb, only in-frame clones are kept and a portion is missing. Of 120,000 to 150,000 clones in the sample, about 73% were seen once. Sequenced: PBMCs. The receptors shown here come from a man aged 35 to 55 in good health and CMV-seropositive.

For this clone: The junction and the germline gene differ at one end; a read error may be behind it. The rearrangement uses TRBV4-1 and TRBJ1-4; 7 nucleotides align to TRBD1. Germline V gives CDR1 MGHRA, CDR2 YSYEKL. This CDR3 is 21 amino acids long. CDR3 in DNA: TGCGCCAGCAGCCAAGAACCAGTATTTCGAGGGGGCTCACCAACAAATGAAAAACTGTTTTTT. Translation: CASSQEPVFRGGSPTNEKLFF.

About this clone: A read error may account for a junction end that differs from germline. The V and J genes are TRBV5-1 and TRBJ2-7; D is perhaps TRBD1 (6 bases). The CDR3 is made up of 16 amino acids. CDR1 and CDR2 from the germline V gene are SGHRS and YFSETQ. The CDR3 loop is CASSLARRQGTYAQYF. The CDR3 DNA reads TGCGCCAGCAGCTTGGCCCGACGGCAGGGGACATACGCGCAGTACTTC.

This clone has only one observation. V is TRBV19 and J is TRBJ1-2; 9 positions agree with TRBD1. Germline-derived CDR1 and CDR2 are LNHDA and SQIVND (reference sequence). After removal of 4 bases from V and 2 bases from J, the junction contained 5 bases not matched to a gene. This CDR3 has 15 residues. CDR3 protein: CASSTWDRANYGYTF. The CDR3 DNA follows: TGTGCCAGTAGTACCTGGGACAGGGCGAACTATGGCTACACCTTC.

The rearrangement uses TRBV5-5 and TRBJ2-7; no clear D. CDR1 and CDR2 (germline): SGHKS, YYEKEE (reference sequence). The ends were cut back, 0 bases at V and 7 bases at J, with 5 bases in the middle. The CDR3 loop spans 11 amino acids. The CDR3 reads CASSLAQEQYF. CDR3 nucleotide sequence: TGTGCCAGCAGCTTGGCGCAGGAGCAGTACTTC.

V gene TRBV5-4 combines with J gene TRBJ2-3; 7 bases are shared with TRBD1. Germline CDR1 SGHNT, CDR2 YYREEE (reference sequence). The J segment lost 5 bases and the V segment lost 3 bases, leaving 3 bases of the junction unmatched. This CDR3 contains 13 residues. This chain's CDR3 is CASSSDRVDTQYF. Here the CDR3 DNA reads TGTGCCAGCAGCTCCGACAGGGTAGATACGCAGTATTTT.

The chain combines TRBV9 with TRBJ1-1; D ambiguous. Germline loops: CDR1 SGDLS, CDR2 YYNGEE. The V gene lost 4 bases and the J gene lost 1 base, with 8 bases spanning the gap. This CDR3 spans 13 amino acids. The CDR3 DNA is TGTGCCAGCAGCCCCCGACAGAACACTGAAGCTTTCTTT. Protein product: CASSPRQNTEAFF.

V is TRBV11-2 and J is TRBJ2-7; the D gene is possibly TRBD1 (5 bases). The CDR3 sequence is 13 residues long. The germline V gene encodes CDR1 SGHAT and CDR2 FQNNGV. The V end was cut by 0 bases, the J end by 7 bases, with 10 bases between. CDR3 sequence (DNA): TGTGCCAGCAGCTTAGACCCGGACACGGAGCAGTACTTC. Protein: CASSLDPDTEQYF.

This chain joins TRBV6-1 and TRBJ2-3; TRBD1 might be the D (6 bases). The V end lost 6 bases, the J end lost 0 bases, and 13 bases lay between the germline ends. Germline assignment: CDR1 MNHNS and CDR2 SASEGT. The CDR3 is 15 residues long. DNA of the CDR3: TGTGCCAGCAGCGTAGAGGGGGTGAGCACAGATACGCAGTATTTT. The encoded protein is CASSVEGVSTDTQYF.

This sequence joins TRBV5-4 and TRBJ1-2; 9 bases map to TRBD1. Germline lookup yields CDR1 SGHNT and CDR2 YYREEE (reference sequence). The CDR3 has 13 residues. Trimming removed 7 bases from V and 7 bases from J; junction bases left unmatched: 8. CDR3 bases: TGTGCCAGCGGCAAACAGGGGGCGTCTGGCTACACCTTC. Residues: CASGKQGASGYTF.

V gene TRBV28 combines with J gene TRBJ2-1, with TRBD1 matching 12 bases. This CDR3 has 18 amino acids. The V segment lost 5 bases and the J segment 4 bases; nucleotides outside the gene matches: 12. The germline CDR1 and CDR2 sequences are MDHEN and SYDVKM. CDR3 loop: CASSADAGTGGAYNEQFF. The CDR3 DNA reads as TGTGCCAGCAGTGCCGACGCCGGGACAGGGGGCGCTTACAATGAGCAGTTCTTC.

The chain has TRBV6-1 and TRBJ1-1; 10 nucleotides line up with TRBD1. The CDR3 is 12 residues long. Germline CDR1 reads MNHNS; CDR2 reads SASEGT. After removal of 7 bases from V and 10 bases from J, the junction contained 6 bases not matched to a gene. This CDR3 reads CASTRTGGVAFF. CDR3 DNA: TGTGCCAGCACACGGACAGGGGGGGTAGCTTTCTTT.

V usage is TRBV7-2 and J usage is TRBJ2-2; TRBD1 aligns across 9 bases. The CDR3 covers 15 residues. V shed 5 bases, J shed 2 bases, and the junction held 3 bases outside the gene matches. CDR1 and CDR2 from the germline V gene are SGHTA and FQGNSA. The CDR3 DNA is TGTGCCAGCAGCCACAGGGGGCATAACACCGGGGAGCTGTTTTTT. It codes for CASSHRGHNTGELFF.

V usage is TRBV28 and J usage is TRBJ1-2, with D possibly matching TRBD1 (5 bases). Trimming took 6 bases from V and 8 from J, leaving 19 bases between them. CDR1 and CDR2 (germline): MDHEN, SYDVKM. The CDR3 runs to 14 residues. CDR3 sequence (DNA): TGTGCCAGCAGCTACCCGGGCGGGGGTGGGGGCTACACCTTC. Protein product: CASSYPGGGGGYTF.

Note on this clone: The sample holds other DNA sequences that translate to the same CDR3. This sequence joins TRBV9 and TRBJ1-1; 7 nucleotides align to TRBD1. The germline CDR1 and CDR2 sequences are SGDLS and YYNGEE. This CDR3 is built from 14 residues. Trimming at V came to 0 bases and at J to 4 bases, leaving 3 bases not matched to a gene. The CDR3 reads CASSVAYRGTEAFF. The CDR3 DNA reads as TGTGCCAGCAGCGTAGCCTACAGGGGCACTGAAGCTTTCTTT.

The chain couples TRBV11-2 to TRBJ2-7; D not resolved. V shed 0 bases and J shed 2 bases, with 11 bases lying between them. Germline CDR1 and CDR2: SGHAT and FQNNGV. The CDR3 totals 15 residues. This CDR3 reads CASSLEVPTTYEQYF. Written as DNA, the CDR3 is TGTGCCAGCAGCTTAGAAGTCCCAACTACCTACGAGCAGTACTTC. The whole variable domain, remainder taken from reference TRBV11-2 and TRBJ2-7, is EAGVAQSPRYKIIEKRQSVAFWCNPISGHATLYWYQQILGQGPKLLIQFQNNGVVDDSQLPKDRFSAERLKGVDSTLKIQPAKLEDSAVYLCASSLEVPTTYEQYFGPGTRLTVT.

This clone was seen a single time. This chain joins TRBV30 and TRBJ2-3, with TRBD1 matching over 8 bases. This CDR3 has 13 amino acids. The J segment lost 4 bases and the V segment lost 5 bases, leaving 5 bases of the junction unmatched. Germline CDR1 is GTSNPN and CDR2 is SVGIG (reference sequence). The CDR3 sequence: CAWDGQGADTQYF. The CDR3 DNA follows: TGTGCCTGGGACGGACAGGGCGCAGATACGCAGTATTTT.

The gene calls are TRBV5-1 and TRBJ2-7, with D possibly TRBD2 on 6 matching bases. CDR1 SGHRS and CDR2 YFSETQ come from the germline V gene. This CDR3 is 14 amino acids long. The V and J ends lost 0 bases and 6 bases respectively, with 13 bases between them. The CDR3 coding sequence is TGCGCCAGCAGCTTGGAGGAAGTGGGAGGCGAGCAGTACTTC. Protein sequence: CASSLEEVGGEQYF.

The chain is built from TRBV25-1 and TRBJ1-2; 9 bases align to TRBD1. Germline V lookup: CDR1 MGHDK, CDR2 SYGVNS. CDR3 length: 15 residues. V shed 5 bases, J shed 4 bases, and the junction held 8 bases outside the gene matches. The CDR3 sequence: CASSRPGTGIYGYTF. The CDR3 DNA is TGTGCCAGCAGTAGACCCGGGACAGGGATCTATGGCTACACCTTC.

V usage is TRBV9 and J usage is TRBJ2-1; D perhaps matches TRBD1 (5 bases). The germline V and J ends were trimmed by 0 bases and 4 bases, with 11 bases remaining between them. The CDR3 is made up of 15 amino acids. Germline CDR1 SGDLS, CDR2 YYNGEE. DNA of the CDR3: TGTGCCAGCAGCGTAGAACAGGAGTTTTACAATGAGCAGTTCTTC. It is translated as CASSVEQEFYNEQFF. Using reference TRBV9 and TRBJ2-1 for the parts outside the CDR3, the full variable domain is DSGVTQTPKHLITATGQRVTLRCSPRSGDLSVYWYQQSLDQGLQFLIQYYNGEERAKGNILERFSAQQFPDLHSELNLSSLELGDSALYFCASSVEQEFYNEQFFGPGTRLTVL.

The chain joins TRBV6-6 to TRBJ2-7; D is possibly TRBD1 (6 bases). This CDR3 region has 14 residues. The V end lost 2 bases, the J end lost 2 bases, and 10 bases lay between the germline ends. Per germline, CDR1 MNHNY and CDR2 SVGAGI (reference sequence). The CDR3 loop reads CASSYGGITYEQYF. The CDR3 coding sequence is TGTGCCAGCAGTTACGGGGGCATCACCTACGAGCAGTACTTC.

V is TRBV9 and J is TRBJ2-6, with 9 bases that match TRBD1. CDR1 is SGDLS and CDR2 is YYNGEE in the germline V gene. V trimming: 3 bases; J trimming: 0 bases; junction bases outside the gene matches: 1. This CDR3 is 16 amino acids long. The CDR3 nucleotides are TGTGCCAGCAGCGCGGGACAGGGCTCTGGGGCCAACGTCCTGACTTTC. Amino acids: CASSAGQGSGANVLTF. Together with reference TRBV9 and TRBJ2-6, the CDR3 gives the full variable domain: DSGVTQTPKHLITATGQRVTLRCSPRSGDLSVYWYQQSLDQGLQFLIQYYNGEERAKGNILERFSAQQFPDLHSELNLSSLELGDSALYFCASSAGQGSGANVLTFGAGSRLTVL.

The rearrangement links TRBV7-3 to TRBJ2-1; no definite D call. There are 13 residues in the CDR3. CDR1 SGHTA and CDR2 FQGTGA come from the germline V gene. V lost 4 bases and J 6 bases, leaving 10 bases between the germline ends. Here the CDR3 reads CASSSGTANEQFF. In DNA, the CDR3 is TGTGCCAGCAGCTCAGGCACAGCCAATGAGCAGTTCTTC. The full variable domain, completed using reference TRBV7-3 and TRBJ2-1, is GAGVSQTPSNKVTEKGKYVELRCDPISGHTALYWYRQSLGQGPEFLIYFQGTGAADDSGLPNDRFFAVRPEGSVSTLKIQRTERGDSAVYLCASSSGTANEQFFGPGTRLTVL.

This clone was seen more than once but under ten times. The CDR3 region is CASSPLANEQFF. DNA of the CDR3: TGTGCCAGCAGCCCACTAGCGAATGAGCAGTTCTTC. V and J are TRBV7-7 and TRBJ2-1; 7 nucleotides align to TRBD2. The CDR3 extends over 12 amino acids. The V segment lost 5 bases and the J segment 7 bases; nucleotides outside the gene matches: 2. Germline V CDR1 and CDR2: SSHAT, FNYEAQ (reference sequence).

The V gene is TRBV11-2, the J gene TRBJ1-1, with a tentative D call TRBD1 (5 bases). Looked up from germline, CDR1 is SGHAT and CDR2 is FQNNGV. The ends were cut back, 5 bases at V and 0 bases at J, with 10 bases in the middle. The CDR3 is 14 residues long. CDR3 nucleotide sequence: TGTGCCAGCAGCCAACAGACAGTGAACACTGAAGCTTTCTTT. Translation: CASSQQTVNTEAFF.

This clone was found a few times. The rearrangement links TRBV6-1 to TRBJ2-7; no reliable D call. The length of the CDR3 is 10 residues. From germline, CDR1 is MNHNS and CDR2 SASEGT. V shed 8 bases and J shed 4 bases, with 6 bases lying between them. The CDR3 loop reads CASAKYEQYF. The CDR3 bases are TGTGCCAGCGCTAAGTACGAGCAGTACTTC.